This T cell receptor beta chain was sequenced for a study of blood T cell repertoires in COVID-19. Across the whole study: PBMCs, B-cell-depleted T cells, or T cells provided the cDNA or gDNA that made up the material.

Measured with immunoSEQ multiplex PCR; TCRdb has only the in-frame clones, and not every one. Of 140,000 to 150,000 clones in the sample, 65% to 90% were seen once. The CDR3 has 17 residues. Per the germline V gene, CDR1 is MGHRA and CDR2 is YSYEKL. V was pared by 4 bases and J by 0 bases, with 5 bases of the junction left unmatched. The sequence derives from a man between 60 and 70 years old with active or convalescent COVID-19. This rearrangement joins TRBV4-1 to TRBJ2-1, with 11 bases fitting TRBD2. Sequencing was performed on peripheral blood. The CDR3, as DNA: TGCGCCAGCAGCCGAATAACTAGCGGGAGCTCCTACAATGAGCAGTTCTTC. Its translation is CASSRITSGSSYNEQFF.